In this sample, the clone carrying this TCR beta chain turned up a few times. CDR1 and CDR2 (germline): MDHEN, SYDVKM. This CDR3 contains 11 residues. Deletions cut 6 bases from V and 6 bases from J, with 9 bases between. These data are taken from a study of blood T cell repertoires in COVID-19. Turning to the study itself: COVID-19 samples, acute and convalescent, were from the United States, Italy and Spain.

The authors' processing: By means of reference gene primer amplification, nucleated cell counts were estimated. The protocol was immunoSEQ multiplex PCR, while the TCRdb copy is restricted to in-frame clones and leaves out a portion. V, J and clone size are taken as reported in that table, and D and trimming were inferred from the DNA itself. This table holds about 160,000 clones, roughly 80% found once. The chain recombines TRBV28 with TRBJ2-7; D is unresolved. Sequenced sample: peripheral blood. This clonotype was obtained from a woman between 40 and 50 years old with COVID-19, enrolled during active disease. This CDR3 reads CASSLAFEQYF. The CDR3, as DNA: TGTGCCAGCAGCCTCGCGTTCGAGCAGTACTTC.